The entry that follows covers one TCR beta chain sequence. The antigen is undetermined. This sample was included in a study of OX40 agonist ivuxolimab in advanced cancers. As for the study in general: Every patient in dose escalation had hepatocellular carcinoma, melanoma, renal cell or head and neck cancer.

This CDR3 is built from 16 residues. Per germline, CDR1 MNHEY and CDR2 SMNVEV (reference sequence). The V gene end was trimmed by 4 bases and the J gene end by 4 bases; junction bases not matched to a gene: 8. Libraries were prepared by immunoSEQ multiplex PCR; TCRdb keeps only in-frame clonotypes and omits some of them. The profile shows approximately 80,000 clones, more than 85% of them singletons. Study-wide findings and caveats: CD4+ and CD8+ blood T cells expanded clonally by week 6 at 0.1 to 3.0 mg/kg.

Sequencing was performed on CD4+ or CD8+ T cells sorted from blood, taken in a trial of the OX40 agonist ivuxolimab. This chain uses TRBV27 with TRBJ2-3, with 10 bases that match TRBD2. The TCR originated in an adult with an advanced solid tumor such as melanoma, head and neck, liver or kidney cancer. The CDR3 is CASSSRTSGRSDTQYF. CDR3 nucleotides: TGTGCCAGCAGTTCCCGGACTAGCGGCAGGTCAGATACGCAGTATTTT.